The entry that follows covers one T cell receptor (beta chain) sequence. The data belong to a study of CD8 T cells in Susac syndrome. It was with random hexamers that about 0.45 to 1 ug RNA was reverse transcribed. Coverage of TCR beta CDR3 amplification by immunoSEQ multiplex PCR extended to 54 Vbeta and 13 Jbeta. TCRdb analysed the immunoSEQ multiplex PCR reads with MiXCR anew, one entry per CDR3 protein. The sample has some 90,000 distinct CDR3 sequences; approximately 92% are singletons. This TCR was recovered from a human donor in good health. What was sequenced was CD8+ T cells from PBMCs.

In DNA form, the CDR3 reads TGTGCCAGCAGTTTTGGGGGGTACAATGAGCAGTTCTTC. Translated, it gives CASSFGGYNEQFF. The chain employs TRBV12-3 or TRBV12-4 and TRBJ2-1; a weak D match, TRBD2 (6 bases). Trimming cost V 3 bases and J 4 bases, with 7 bases left between them. This CDR3 has 13 residues.